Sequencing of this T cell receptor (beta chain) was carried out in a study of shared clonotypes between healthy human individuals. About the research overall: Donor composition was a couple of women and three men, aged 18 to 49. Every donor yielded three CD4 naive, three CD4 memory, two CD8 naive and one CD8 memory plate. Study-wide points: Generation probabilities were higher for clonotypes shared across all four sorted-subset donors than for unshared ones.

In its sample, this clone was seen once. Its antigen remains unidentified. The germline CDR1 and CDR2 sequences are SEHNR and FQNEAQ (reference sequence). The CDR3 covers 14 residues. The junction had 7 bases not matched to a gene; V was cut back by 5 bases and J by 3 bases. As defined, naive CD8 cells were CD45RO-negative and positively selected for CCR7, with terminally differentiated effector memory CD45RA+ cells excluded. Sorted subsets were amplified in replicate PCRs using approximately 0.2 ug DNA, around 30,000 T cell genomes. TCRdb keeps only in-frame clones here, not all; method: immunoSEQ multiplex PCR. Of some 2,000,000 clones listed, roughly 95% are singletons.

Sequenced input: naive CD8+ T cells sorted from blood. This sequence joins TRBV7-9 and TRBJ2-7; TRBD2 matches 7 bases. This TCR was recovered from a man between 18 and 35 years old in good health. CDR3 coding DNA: TGTGCCAGCAGCCCTAGCGGAGGGCTCTACGAGCAGTACTTC. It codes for CASSPSGGLYEQYF.